This T cell receptor beta chain originates from a study of human T cells and chemical hapten exposure. TCRdb reanalysed the RACE reads using MiXCR and keeps one entry per CDR3 protein. This table holds about 69,000 distinct CDR3 sequences, 10% found once. This clonotype was seen repeatedly, ten times or more. The target antigen is unknown. The sample's time point: patch test 2, 6 weeks after DPC sensitization. Treatment noted: therapeutic diphenylcyclopropenone sensitization with weekly scalp DPC. Findings and caveats of the study: PT1 expanded TCR counts and patch test score were linked, and their correlation was positive.

The CDR3 has 15 amino acids. V was shortened by 2 bases and J by 2 bases, with 13 bases between the two germline ends. Germline V gene data show CDR1 as KGHSH and CDR2 as LQKENI. This sequence originates from a woman aged 50 to 60 with alopecia areata. Some clones in this sample may be carry-over from other donors' samples. The chain uses TRBV18 and TRBJ2-7; unclear D gene. The specimen was whole blood, collected in connection with sensitization to the hapten diphenylcyclopropenone (DPC). CDR3 region: CASSPKRIGTYEQYF. CDR3 in DNA: TGTGCCAGCTCACCAAAAAGGATAGGGACCTACGAGCAGTACTTC.